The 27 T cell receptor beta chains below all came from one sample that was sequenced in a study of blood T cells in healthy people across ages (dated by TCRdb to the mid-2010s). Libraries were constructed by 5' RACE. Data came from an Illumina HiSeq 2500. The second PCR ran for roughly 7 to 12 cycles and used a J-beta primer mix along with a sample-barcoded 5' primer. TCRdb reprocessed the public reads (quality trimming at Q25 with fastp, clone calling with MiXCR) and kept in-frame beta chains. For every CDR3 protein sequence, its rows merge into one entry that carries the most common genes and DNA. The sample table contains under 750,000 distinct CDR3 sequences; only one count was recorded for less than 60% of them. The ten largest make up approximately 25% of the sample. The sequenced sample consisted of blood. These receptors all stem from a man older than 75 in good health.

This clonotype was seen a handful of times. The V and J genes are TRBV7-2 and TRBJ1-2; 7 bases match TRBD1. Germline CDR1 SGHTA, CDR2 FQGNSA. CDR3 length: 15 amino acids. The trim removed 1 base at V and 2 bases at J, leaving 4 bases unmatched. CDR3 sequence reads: CASSLVGTANYGYTF. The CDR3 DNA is TGTGCCAGCAGCTTAGTTGGGACAGCCAACTATGGCTACACCTTC.

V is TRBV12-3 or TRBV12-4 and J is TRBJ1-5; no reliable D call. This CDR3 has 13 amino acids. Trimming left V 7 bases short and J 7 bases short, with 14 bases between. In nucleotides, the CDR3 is TGTGCCAGCACCTTCTCGGAACGGCAGCCCCAGCATTTT. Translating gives CASTFSERQPQHF.

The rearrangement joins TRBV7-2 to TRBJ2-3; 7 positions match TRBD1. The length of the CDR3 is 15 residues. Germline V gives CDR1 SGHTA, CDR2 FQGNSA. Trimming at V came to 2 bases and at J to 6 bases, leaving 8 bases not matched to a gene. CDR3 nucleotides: TGTGCCAGCAGCTTACGATCAGGGGGAAGGGATACGCAGTATTTT. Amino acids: CASSLRSGGRDTQYF.

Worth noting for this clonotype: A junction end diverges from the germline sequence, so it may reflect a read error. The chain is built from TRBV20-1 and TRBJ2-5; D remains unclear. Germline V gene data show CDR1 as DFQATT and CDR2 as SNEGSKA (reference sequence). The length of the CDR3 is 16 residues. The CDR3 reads CRARSGGRELRETQYF. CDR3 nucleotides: TGCAGGGCTAGATCGGGCGGCCGCGAGTTACGGGAGACCCAGTACTTC.

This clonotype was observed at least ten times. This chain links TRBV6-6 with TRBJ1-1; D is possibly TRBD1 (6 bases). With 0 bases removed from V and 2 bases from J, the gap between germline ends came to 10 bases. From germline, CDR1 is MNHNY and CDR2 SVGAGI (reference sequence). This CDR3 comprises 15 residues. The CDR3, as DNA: TGTGCCAGCAGTTACTCCGGACAGAGTAACACTGAAGCTTTCTTT. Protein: CASSYSGQSNTEAFF.

This CDR3 reads CASSKSRGAGYGYTF. The DNA of the CDR3 is TGTGCCAGCAGCAAGAGTAGGGGCGCCGGCTATGGCTACACCTTC. The chain joins TRBV3-1 to TRBJ1-2, with D possibly TRBD1 on 5 matching bases. This CDR3 region has 15 residues. CDR1 is LGHDT, CDR2 YNNKEL, per germline (reference sequence). The germline V and J ends were trimmed by 5 bases and 4 bases, with 17 bases remaining between them.

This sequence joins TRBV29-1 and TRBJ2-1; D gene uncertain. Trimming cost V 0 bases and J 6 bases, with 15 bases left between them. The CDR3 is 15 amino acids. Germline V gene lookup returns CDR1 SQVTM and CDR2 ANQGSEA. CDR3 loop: CSVEEGRVSLNEQFF. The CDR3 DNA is TGCAGCGTTGAAGAGGGTCGGGTTTCTCTCAATGAGCAGTTCTTC.

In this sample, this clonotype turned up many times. CDR3 amino acids: CASNRQGAWTNEKLFF. CDR3 bases: TGTGCCAGCAACAGACAGGGGGCATGGACTAATGAAAAACTGTTTTTT. The V gene is TRBV6-6, the J gene TRBJ1-4; 10 nucleotides align to TRBD1. The CDR3 is made up of 16 amino acids. V trimming: 7 bases; J trimming: 2 bases; junction bases outside the gene matches: 7. Germline V CDR1 and CDR2: MNHNY, SVGAGI (reference sequence).

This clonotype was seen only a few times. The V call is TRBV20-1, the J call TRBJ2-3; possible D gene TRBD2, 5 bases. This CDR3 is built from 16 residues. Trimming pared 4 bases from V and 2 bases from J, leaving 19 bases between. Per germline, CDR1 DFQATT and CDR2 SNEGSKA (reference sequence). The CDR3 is CSAITGDKPSTDTQYF. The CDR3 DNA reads TGCAGTGCTATAACCGGGGATAAGCCTTCCACAGATACGCAGTATTTT.

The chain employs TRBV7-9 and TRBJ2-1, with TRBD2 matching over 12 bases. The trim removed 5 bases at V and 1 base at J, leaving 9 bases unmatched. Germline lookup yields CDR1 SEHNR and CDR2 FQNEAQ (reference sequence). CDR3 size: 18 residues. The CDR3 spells CASSATTSGSSSYNEQFF. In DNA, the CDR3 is TGTGCCAGCAGCGCGACGACTAGCGGGAGTTCGTCCTACAATGAGCAGTTCTTC.

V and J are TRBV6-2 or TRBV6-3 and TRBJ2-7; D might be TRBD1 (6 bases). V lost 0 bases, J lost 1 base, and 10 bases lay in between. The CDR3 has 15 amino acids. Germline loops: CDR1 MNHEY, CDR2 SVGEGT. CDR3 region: CASSYSQGLSYEQYF. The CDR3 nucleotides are TGTGCCAGCAGTTACTCGCAGGGGTTGTCCTACGAGCAGTACTTC.

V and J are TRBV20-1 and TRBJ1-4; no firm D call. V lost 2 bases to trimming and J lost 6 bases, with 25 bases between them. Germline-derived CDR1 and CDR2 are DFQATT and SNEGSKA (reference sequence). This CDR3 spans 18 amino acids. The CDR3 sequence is CSARPWGDPLLRDEKLFF. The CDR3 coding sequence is TGCAGTGCTAGACCCTGGGGAGATCCCCTCCTGCGTGATGAAAAACTGTTTTTT.

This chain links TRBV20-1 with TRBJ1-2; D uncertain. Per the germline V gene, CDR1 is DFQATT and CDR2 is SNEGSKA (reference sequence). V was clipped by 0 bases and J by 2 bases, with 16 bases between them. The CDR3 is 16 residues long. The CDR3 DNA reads TGCAGTGCTAGAGAGGGCGGTTCAGGTGCCAACTATGGCTACACCTTC. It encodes CSAREGGSGANYGYTF.

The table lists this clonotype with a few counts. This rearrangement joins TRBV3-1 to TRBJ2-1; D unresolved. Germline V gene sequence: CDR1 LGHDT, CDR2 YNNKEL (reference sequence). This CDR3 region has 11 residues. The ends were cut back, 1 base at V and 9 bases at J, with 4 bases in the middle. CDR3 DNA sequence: TGTGCCAGCAGCCAAGCTACTGAGCAGTTCTTC. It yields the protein CASSQATEQFF.

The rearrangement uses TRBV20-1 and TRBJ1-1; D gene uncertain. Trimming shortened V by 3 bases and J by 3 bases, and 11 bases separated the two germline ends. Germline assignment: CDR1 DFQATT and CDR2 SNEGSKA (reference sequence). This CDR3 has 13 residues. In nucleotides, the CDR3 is TGCAGTGCTAGGGCAGTGAGAGACACTGAAGCTTTCTTT. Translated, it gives CSARAVRDTEAFF.

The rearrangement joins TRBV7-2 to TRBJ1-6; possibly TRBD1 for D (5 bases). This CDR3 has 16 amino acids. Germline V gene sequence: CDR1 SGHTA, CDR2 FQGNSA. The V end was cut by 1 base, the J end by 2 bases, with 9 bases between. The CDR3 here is CASSLGGSTYNSPLHF. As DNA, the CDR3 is TGTGCCAGCAGCTTAGGGGGGTCGACCTATAATTCACCCCTCCACTTT.

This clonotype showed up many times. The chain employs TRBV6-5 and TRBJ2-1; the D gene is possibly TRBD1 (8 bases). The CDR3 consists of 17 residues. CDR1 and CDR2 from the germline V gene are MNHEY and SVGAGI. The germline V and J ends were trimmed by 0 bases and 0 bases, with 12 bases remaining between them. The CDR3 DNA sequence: TGTGCCAGCAGTTACTCGAGCGGGACAGGCTCCTACAATGAGCAGTTCTTC. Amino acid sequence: CASSYSSGTGSYNEQFF.

The CDR3 DNA is TGTGCCAGCAGAGCCTGGGACAGGGGAACCCAAGAGACCCAGTACTTC. This translates into CASRAWDRGTQETQYF. This sequence joins TRBV25-1 and TRBJ2-5; 10 nucleotides agree with TRBD1. CDR1 is MGHDK, CDR2 SYGVNS, per germline. There are 16 residues in the CDR3. The trim removed 6 bases at V and 1 base at J, leaving 8 bases unmatched.

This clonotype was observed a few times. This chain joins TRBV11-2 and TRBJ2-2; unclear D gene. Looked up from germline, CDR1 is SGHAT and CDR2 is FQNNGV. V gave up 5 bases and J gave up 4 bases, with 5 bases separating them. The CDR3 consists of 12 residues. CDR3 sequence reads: CASSTATGELFF. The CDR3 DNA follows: TGTGCCAGCAGCACCGCCACCGGGGAGCTGTTTTTT.

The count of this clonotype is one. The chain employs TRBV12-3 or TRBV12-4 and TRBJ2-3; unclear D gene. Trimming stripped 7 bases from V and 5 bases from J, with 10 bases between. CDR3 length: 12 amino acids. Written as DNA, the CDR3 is TGTGCCAGCACCTCACTCGGAGATACGCAGTATTTT. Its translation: CASTSLGDTQYF.

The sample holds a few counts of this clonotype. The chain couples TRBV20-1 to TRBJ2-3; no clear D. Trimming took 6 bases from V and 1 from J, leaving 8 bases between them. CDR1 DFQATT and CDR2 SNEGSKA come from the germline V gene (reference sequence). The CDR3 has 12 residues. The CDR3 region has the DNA TGCAGTGCCCTGCGAGGCACAGATACGCAGTATTTT. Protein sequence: CSALRGTDTQYF.

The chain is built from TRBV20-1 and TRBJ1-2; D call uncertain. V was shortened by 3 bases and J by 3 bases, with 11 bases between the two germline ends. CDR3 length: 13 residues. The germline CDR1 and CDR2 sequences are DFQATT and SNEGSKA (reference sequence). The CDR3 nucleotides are TGCAGTGCTAGTGGCAACCTAGACTATGGCTACACCTTC. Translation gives CSASGNLDYGYTF.

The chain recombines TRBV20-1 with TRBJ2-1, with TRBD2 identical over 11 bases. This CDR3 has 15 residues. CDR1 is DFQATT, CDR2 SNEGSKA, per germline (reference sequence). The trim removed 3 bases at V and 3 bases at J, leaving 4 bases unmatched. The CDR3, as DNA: TGCAGTGCTAGGGGAGGGACTAGCGGCTACAATGAGCAGTTCTTC. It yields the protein CSARGGTSGYNEQFF.

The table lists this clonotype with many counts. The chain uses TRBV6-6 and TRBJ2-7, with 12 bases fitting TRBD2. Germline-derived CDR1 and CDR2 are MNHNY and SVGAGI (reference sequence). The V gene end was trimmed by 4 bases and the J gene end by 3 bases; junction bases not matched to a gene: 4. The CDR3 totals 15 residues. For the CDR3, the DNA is TGTGCCAGCAGTTCGACTAGCGGGAGTGGCTACGAGCAGTACTTC. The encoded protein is CASSSTSGSGYEQYF.

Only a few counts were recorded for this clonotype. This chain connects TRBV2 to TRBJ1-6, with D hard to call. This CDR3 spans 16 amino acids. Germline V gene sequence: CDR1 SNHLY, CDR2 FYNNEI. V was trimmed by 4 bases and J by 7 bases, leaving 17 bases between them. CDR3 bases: TGTGCCAGCAGTGCCCCCCAAATCCCGGGGAATTCACCCCTCCACTTT. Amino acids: CASSAPQIPGNSPLHF.

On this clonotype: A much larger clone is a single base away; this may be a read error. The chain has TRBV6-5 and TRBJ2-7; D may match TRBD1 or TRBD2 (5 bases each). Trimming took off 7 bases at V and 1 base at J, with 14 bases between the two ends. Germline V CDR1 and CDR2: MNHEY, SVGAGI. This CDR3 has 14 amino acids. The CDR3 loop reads CASNPGTPSYEQYF. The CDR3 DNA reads TGTGCCAGCAATCCCGGGACCCCTTCCTACGAGCAGTACTTC.

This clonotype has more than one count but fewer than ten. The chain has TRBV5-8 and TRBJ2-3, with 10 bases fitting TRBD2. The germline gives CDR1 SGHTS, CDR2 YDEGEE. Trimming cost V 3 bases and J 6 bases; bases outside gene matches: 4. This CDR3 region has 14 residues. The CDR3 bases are TGTGCCAGCAGCTCACTAGCGGGGCTGGATACGCAGTATTTT. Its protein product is CASSSLAGLDTQYF.